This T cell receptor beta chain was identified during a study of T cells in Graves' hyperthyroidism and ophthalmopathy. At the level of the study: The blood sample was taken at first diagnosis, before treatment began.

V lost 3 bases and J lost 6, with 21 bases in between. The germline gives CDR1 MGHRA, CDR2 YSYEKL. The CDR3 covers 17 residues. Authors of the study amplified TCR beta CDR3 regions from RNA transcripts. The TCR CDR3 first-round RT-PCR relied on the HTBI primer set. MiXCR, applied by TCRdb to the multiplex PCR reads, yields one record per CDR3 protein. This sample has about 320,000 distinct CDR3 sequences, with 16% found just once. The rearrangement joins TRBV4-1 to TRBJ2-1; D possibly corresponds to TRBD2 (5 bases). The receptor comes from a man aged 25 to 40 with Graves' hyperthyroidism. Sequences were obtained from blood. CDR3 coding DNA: TGCGCCAGCAGCCAGGGCACGGGCCGGGGTTTGGGCAATGAGCAGTTCTTC. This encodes CASSQGTGRGLGNEQFF.